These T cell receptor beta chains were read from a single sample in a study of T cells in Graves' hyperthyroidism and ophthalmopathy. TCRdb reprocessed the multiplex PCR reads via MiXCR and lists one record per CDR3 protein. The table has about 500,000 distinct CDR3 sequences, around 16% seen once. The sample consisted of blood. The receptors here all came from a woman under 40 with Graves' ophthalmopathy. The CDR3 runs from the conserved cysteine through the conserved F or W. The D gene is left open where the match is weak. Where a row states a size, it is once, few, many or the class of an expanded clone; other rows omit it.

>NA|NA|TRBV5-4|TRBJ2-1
CASSWGGRDEQFF
TGTGCCAGCAGCTGGGGGGGGCGGGATGAGCAGTTCTTC
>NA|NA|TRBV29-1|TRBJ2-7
CNVEGDYEQYF
TGCAACGTTGAGGGCGACTACGAGCAGTACTTC
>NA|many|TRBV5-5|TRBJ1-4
CASSFSYGRLGDEKLFF
TGTGCCAGCAGCTTTTCCTACGGGCGTTTGGGGGATGAAAAACTGTTTTTT
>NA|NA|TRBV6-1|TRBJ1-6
CASSESAACNSPLHF
TGTGCCAGCAGTGAATCGGCAGCCTGTAATTCACCCCTCCACTTT
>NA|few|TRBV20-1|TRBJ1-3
CSARSHRRISGNTIYF
TGCAGTGCTAGGTCCCATCGACGGATCTCTGGAAACACCATATATTTT
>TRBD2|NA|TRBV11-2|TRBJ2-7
CASRGTSGKSYEQYF
TGTGCCAGCAGGGGGACTAGCGGGAAATCCTACGAGCAGTACTTC
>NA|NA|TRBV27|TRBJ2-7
CASSGDGFSYEQYF
TGTGCCAGCAGTGGGGACGGTTTCTCCTACGAGCAGTACTTC
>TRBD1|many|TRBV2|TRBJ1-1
CASSAGGNTEAFF
TGTGCCAGCAGCGCAGGGGGAAACACTGAAGCTTTCTTT
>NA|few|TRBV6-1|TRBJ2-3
CASSHRKGSDTQYF
TGTGCCAGCAGTCACCGAAAGGGTTCAGATACGCAGTATTTT
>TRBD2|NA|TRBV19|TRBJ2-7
CATSQSGSGYEQYF
TGTGCCACCTCCCAAAGCGGGAGCGGCTACGAGCAGTACTTC
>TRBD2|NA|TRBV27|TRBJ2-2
CASSLTSGTTGELFF
TGTGCCAGCAGTCTGACTAGCGGGACTACCGGGGAGCTGTTTTTT
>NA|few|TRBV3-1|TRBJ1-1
CASSYTGTNTDAFF
TGTGCCAGCAGTTATACAGGGACGAACACTGACGCTTTCTTT
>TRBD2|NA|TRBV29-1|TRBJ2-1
CSVGGLAGVNEQFF
TGCAGCGTTGGGGGACTAGCGGGAGTAAATGAGCAGTTCTTC
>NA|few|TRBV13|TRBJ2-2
CASLRPQPFSGELFF
TGTGCCAGCCTCCGCCCTCAACCGTTTTCTGGGGAGCTGTTTTTT
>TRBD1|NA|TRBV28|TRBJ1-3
CASSSPPGQRSGNTIYF
TGTGCCAGCAGTTCCCCCCCGGGACAGAGGTCTGGAAACACCATATATTTT
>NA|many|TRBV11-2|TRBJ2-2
CASSWEPYGANTGELFF
TGTGCCAGCAGCTGGGAGCCCTACGGGGCGAACACCGGGGAGCTGTTTTTT
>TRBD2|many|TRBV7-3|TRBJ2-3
CASSRGRASTDTQYF
TGTGCCAGCAGCCGCGGGAGGGCTAGCACAGATACGCAGTATTTT
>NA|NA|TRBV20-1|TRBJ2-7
CSASSYGSPYEQYF
TGCAGTGCTAGTTCGTACGGGAGTCCCTACGAGCAGTACTTC
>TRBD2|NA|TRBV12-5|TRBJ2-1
CASGLVRGGRGSSYNEQFF
TGTGCTAGTGGTTTGGTACGGGGCGGGAGGGGGAGCTCCTACAATGAGCAGTTCTTC
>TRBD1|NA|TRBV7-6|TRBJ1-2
CASSLGQGAGGYGYTF
TGTGCCAGCAGCTTAGGACAGGGGGCCGGCGGCTATGGCTACACCTTC
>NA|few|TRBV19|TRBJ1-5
CASSEQGIGNQPQHF
TGTGCCAGTAGTGAACAGGGTATCGGCAATCAGCCCCAGCATTTT
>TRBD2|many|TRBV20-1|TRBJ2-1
CSASTSGRKTYNEQFF
TGCAGTGCTAGTACTAGCGGGAGAAAAACCTACAATGAGCAGTTCTTC
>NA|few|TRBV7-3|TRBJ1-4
CASSSGPREKLFF
TGTGCCAGCAGCTCCGGTCCCCGGGAAAAACTGTTTTTT
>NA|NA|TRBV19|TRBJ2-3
CANSAPHTDTQYF
TGTGCCAATAGTGCCCCGCACACAGATACGCAGTATTTT
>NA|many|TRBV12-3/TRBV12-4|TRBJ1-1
CASSSWVNTEAFF
TGTGCCAGCAGTTCATGGGTTAACACTGAAGCTTTCTTT
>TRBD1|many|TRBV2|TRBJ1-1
CASRFDRGLSGAEAFF
TGTGCCAGCAGATTTGACAGGGGGCTCTCGGGCGCTGAAGCTTTCTTT
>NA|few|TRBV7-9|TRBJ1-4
CASSLSIGAGEKLFF
TGTGCCAGCAGCTTAAGCATAGGGGCAGGTGAAAAACTGTTTTTT
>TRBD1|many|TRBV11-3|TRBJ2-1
CASSRRQGNRNEQFF
TGTGCCAGCAGCCGGCGACAGGGAAATCGGAATGAGCAGTTCTTC
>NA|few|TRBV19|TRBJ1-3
CASKRGAARANTIYF
TGTGCCAGTAAGCGAGGCGCCGCGCGCGCGAACACCATATATTTT
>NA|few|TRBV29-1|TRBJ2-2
CSGGLTTGELFF
TGCAGCGGGGGACTGACCACCGGGGAGCTGTTTTTT
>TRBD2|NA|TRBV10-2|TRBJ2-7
CASSVLAGANEQYF
TGCGCCAGCAGTGTGCTAGCGGGAGCCAACGAGCAGTACTTC
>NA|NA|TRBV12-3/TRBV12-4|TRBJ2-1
CASTVGGSYNEQFF
TGTGCCAGCACAGTGGGGGGCTCCTACAATGAGCAGTTCTTC
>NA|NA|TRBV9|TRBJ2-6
CASSPTVIGANVLTF
TGTGCCAGCAGCCCCACGGTGATTGGGGCCAACGTCCTGACTTTC
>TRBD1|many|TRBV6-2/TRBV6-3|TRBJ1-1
CASSWDSPENTEAFF
TGTGCCAGCAGTTGGGACAGTCCGGAGAACACTGAAGCTTTCTTT
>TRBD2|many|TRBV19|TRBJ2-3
CASSFLAGVSDTQYF
TGTGCCAGCAGTTTCTTAGCGGGAGTGTCAGATACGCAGTATTTT
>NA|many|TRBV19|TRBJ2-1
CASSIALGSYNEQFF
TGTGCCAGTAGTATAGCCTTGGGCTCCTACAATGAGCAGTTCTTC
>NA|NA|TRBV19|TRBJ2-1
CASSRLAVPNNNEQFF
TGTGCCAGTAGTAGGCTAGCAGTTCCGAACAATAATGAGCAGTTCTTC
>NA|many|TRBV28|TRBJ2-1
CASSFDGGQTNEQFF
TGTGCCAGCAGTTTTGATGGCGGACAGACAAATGAGCAGTTCTTC
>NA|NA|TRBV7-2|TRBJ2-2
CASSPPGEDTGELFF
TGTGCCAGCAGCCCGCCGGGCGAGGACACCGGGGAGCTGTTTTTT
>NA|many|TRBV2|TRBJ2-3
CASKGGGTDTQYF
TGTGCCAGCAAGGGGGGAGGCACAGATACGCAGTATTTT
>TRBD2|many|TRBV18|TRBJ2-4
CASSPLYGRENIQYF
TGTGCCAGCTCACCACTGTACGGGAGGGAAAACATTCAGTACTTC
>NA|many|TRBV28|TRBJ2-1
CASSSAAGDNEQFF
TGTGCCAGCAGTTCCGCCGCTGGGGACAATGAGCAGTTCTTC
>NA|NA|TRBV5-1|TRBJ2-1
CASSWGSASSYNEQFF
TGCGCCAGCAGCTGGGGTAGCGCCAGCTCCTACAATGAGCAGTTCTTC
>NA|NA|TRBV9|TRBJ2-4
CASSVDGSAKNIQYF
TGTGCCAGCAGCGTAGACGGGTCCGCCAAAAACATTCAGTACTTC
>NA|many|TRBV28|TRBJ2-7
CASSSVAVHEQYF
TGTGCCAGCAGTTCCGTAGCGGTCCACGAGCAGTACTTC
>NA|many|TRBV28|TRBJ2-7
CASRLGGTYEQYF
TGTGCCAGCAGACTTGGGGGGACCTACGAGCAGTACTTC
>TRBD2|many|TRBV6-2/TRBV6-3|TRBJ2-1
CASSPLTSGRTYNEQFF
TGTGCCAGCAGTCCCTTGACTAGCGGGAGAACCTACAATGAGCAGTTCTTC
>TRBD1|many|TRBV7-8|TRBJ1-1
CASGTGVQAFF
TGTGCCAGCGGGACAGGAGTCCAAGCTTTCTTT
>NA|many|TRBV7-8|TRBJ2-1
CASSLAGYSSDEQFF
TGTGCCAGCAGCTTAGCCGGGTATTCCTCAGATGAGCAGTTCTTC
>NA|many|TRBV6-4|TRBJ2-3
CASSSGDTDTQYF
TGTGCCAGCAGTTCAGGGGACACAGATACGCAGTATTTT
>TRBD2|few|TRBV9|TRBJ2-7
CASSPHTASGLGEQYF
TGTGCCAGCAGCCCCCATACGGCTAGCGGGCTTGGAGAGCAGTACTTC
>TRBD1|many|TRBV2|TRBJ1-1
CASSADRGYNTEAFF
TGTGCCAGCAGTGCTGACAGGGGTTATAACACTGAAGCTTTCTTT
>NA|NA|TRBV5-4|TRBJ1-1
CASSFQGLDTEAFF
TGTGCCAGCAGCTTCCAGGGGTTGGACACTGAAGCTTTCTTT
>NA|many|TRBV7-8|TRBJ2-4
CASSPTGSGAKNIQYF
TGTGCCAGCAGCCCTACAGGGTCGGGAGCCAAAAACATTCAGTACTTC